This TCR beta chain comes out of a study of blood T cell repertoires in COVID-19. Study-level information: PBMCs, B-cell-depleted T cells, or T cells provided the cDNA or gDNA that made up the material.

Cohorts were assigned according to the clinical history that participants reported. Two negative PCRs, clearance, or symptom resolution had been documented for recovered Cohort 3 donors. The assay was immunoSEQ multiplex PCR, and TCRdb's table has in-frame clones only and misses some. The sample carries 300,000 to 350,000 clones, around nine tenths recorded once. The CDR3 is 17 amino acids. CDR1 is LGHDT and CDR2 is YNNKEL in the germline V gene (reference sequence). V gave up 0 bases and J gave up 3 bases; unmatched junction bases: 6. The source is a woman in her twenties or thirties who had recovered from COVID-19. The sample comprised PBMCs or T cells enriched from blood (not recorded which). The chain has TRBV3-1 (or the pseudogene TRBV3-2) and TRBJ2-1; 9 nucleotides align to TRBD2. The DNA for the CDR3 is TGTGCCAGCAGCCAAGAAGGTCTAGCGGGACGCTACAATGAGCAGTTCTTC. Its protein is CASSQEGLAGRYNEQFF.